The 3 T cell receptor beta chains below come from one sample, sequenced in a study of Tregs in tolerant kidney transplant recipients (dated by TCRdb to between 2018 and 2020). Libraries were made using the immunoSEQ multiplex PCR assay. In TCRdb, the immuneACCESS table is reduced to in-frame sequences with V and J assigned. These tables do not hold every clone; where another copy was compared, an unresolved V gene accounts for under half, and the others remain unexplained. In all, the sample holds tens of thousands of clones, and 95% to 98% of those were seen once. Together, the top ten hold around 0.6% of the sample. This specimen's time point label, per the study, means: blood sample drawn before combined kidney and bone marrow transplant. Source: CD4+ T cells from blood, taken before the transplant. The receptor source for this set is a human donor who received a combined kidney and bone marrow transplant.

The rearrangement links TRBV19 to TRBJ1-2; possibly TRBD1 for D (6 bases). The CDR3 runs to 13 residues. Germline V gene lookup returns CDR1 LNHDA and CDR2 SQIVND (reference sequence). V was clipped by 4 bases and J by 4 bases, with 10 bases between them. CDR3: CASSRGGSYGYTF. The CDR3 DNA is TGTGCCAGTAGTAGAGGGGGTTCCTATGGCTACACCTTC. Using reference TRBV19 and TRBJ1-2 for the parts outside the CDR3, the full variable domain is DGGITQSPKYLFRKEGQNVTLSCEQNLNHDAMYWYRQDPGQGLRLIYYSQIVNDFQKGDIAEGYSVSREKKESFPLTVTSAQKNPTAFYLCASSRGGSYGYTFGSGTRLTVV.

The genes are TRBV5-1 and TRBJ2-5; 11 bases line up with TRBD2. The CDR3 has 15 amino acids. Trimming cost V 4 bases and J 2 bases; bases outside gene matches: 4. The germline CDR1 and CDR2 sequences are SGHRS and YFSETQ. Here the CDR3 DNA reads TGCGCCAGCAGCACACTAGCGGGGGTTCAAGAGACCCAGTACTTC. Residues: CASSTLAGVQETQYF.

The chain carries TRBV27 and TRBJ2-1; TRBD1 matches at 9 bases. Germline CDR1 and CDR2: MNHEY and SMNVEV (reference sequence). V gave up 0 bases and J gave up 6 bases; unmatched junction bases: 6. This CDR3 contains 16 residues. CDR3 region: CASSLSWDRVGNEQFF. CDR3 coding DNA: TGTGCCAGCAGTTTATCATGGGACAGGGTTGGCAATGAGCAGTTCTTC.